This T cell receptor (beta chain) is drawn from a study of human T cells and chemical hapten exposure (dated by TCRdb to the early 2020s). About the investigation overall: Libraries were combined into a pool for sequencing, and differences in TCR yield between samples came mainly from small differences in library volumes within the pool. In alopecia patients, the study followed how the peripheral blood TCR repertoire changed in vivo over primary and secondary sensitization to diphenylcyclopropenone (DPC), a hapten. Each blood RNA sample was used to sequence both TCR alpha and TCR beta chains.

Total RNA was extracted from unfractionated whole blood collected in Tempus Blood RNA tubes. About five healthy volunteers served as TCR sequencing controls and were bled at day 0, 2 weeks and 6 weeks. Library prep was done by 5' RACE. TCRdb records Illumina MiSeq as the sequencer. During library preparation, unique molecular identifiers were attached to individual cDNA molecules so that TCRs could be counted quantitatively and reproducibly. In the original analysis: A median of around 96,000 TCRs per sample was observed, with a range of about 23,224 to 690,600. The Decombinator software suite was used to annotate V, J and CDR3 in the TCR reads. To make PS versus PT1 abundance plots, every sample was subsampled to the same number of TCRs (28,000). TCRs were defined as expanded if absent before sensitization and observed at least eight times at the 2-week time point. TCRdb reprocessed the public reads (quality trimming at Q25 with fastp, clone calling with MiXCR) and kept in-frame beta chains. Each CDR3 protein appears once, grouped with its most common genes and DNA. It is TCRdb's table, rather than the study itself, that gives the V and J calls and clone size. The sample table lists 110,000 or so distinct CDR3 sequences, approximately 20% of them with a count of one. Around 2.8% of the sample is taken by the ten largest.

Concerning this clonotype: What antigen it recognizes has not been identified. Base qualities are not at hand, and no much larger clone is one base apart.

Overall results and qualifications from the work: Repeated subsampling changed both the strength of the expansion versus patch-test correlation and the threshold at which the correlation became significant. DPC sensitization did not change how many TCRs were above 1 in 1000 frequency, and no evidence was found of alterations in global repertoire structure.

This sequence was found in a human donor in good health.

CDR3 reads: CSVTPGTGEADTQYF. At the DNA level, the sequence is TGCAGCGTTACCCCCGGGACAGGGGAAGCAGATACGCAGTATTTT. The sequence links TRBV29-1 to TRBJ2-3; TRBD1 aligns with 10 central bases. The CDR3 covers 15 residues, taking in both the cysteine and the phenylalanine. The entry retains the CDR3 DNA only, 45 bases that are in frame from base 1. The germline V gene yields SQVTM for CDR1 and ANQGSEA for CDR2. Germline trimming: 5 bases from V, 4 bases from J; junction bases outside gene matches: 9.